A single T cell receptor beta chain is shown here with its context. The record originates from a study of beta chain features in type 1 diabetes. Trimming left V 3 bases short and J 3 bases short, with 7 bases between. The germline V gene has CDR1 SGHRS and CDR2 YFSETQ. CDR3 size: 13 residues. As every portion of the isolated RNA was reverse transcribed, the sequencing read expressed TCRB transcripts. Libraries were prepared by immunoSEQ multiplex PCR; TCRdb keeps only in-frame clonotypes and omits some of them. The sample yields some 140,000 clones, just over 9% seen once. Sequencing was done on a sample of central memory CD4+ T cells from blood. This TCR came from a man between 18 and 35 years old in good health. V is TRBV5-1 and J is TRBJ1-3; D not resolved. The CDR3 region is CASSYDFGNTIYF. CDR3 DNA: TGCGCCAGCAGCTACGACTTTGGAAACACCATATATTTT. The variable domain in full, with the rest retrieved from reference TRBV5-1 and TRBJ1-3, is KAGVTQTPRYLIKTRGQQVTLSCSPISGHRSVSWYQQTPGQGLQFLFEYFSETQRNKGNFPGRFSGRQFSNSRSEMNVSTLELGDSALYLCASSYDFGNTIYFGEGSWLTVV.